This TCR beta chain was retrieved from a study of T cell responses to AZD1222 COVID-19 vaccine (dated by TCRdb to the early 2020s). For context, the study as a whole: AZD1222 recipients with second doses at about 4 weeks or about 12 weeks were pooled, because spike-specific TCR depth and breadth did not differ between schedules. Trial participants were enrolled into age subgroups of 18-55, 56-69 and 70-plus years, which contained roughly 150, 30 and 60 TCR-sequenced participants, respectively. TCR sequencing covered some 240 trial participants: 200 to 210 given two doses of AZD1222 and about 26 given two doses of MenACWY control vaccine.

CDR1 is given as DFQATT and CDR2 as SNEGSKA, both from the germline V gene (reference sequence). The CDR3 has 15 amino acids, counting the end cysteine and phenylalanine. Solely the CDR3 DNA is kept, with 45 bases framed from the first base. Trimming removed 3 bases from V and 1 base from J, leaving 16 bases between the germline ends. What the work shows at the level of the full study, not this receptor alone: Vaccine-associated CD4 TCRs spanned the whole spike protein, with dominant responses in regions 160-218 and 743-854. Participants were mostly white British and included more females than males, and it was suggested by the authors that clonal diversity may have been underestimated. A significant rise in spike-specific TCR breadth and depth was observed after two AZD1222 doses relative to day 0 and relative to MenACWY recipients. Because no samples from the day 14 peak response were available, repertoires could be characterized only after the peak T cell response. Reportedly, close to half of the unique spike-specific TCRs recognized epitopes lying outside the regions that are mutated in the B.1.351 and B.1.1.7 variants. The 56-69-year group was small, and its depth increase did not reach significance, likely because of low power. Conclusions about previously exposed vaccinees were limited because only six AZD1222 recipients were SARS-CoV-2 seropositive at baseline.

As to this clone: This clone's antigen is unknown. No clone much larger than this one lies a single base away; base qualities are absent.

This specimen's time point label, interpreted: baseline before first vaccination. The vaccinee samples were drawn from two UK trials, COV001 and COV002, one of which was a single-blind randomized controlled phase 2/3 trial testing AZD1222 (ChAdOx1 nCoV-19) in healthy adults. For TCRbeta chain sequencing, PBMC samples were collected from trial participants at day 0 and at day 28 after the second dose. The CDR3 regions of human TCRbeta chains were analyzed by immunosequencing. As for the original processing: TCRs in the repertoires were compared against a reference library of SARS-CoV-2-specific TCRs that had been generated with the MIRA antigen-specificity platform. Breadth was defined as the fraction of unique TCRs that were SARS-CoV-2-associated, and depth was defined as the fraction of total T cells that were SARS-CoV-2-associated. Using the MIRA data, each spike-specific TCR was assigned both to the spike region to which the TCR was reactive and to a CD4 or CD8 class. Log10-transformed breadth and depth values were compared by one-way ANOVA with Sidak's multiple comparisons tests. Held by TCRdb, this immuneACCESS table contains in-frame sequences only and omits some clones. Under half of the omission traces to an unresolved V gene where checked; the cause of the rest is unknown. The V and J calls and clone size were taken over from that table, and D and trimming were inferred from the DNA. This sample comprises roughly 100,000 clones, approximately 89% of them detected only once. The ten biggest clones cover 18% of the sample.

This specimen was peripheral blood, taken on day 0 of AZD1222 vaccination. The chain links TRBV20-1 with TRBJ2-7; TRBD2 is possibly the D segment (5 matching bases). The receptor was isolated from an adult in good health. The CDR3 region reads CSASLELVGSYEQYF. The nucleotides are TGCAGTGCTAGTTTAGAACTAGTGGGGTCCTACGAGCAGTACTTC.